The following is a TCR beta chain sequence with its context. Measured with immunoSEQ multiplex PCR; TCRdb has only the in-frame clones, and not every one. The repertoire holds about 38,000 clones, with approximately 87% as singletons. Germline V gene lookup returns CDR1 MGHRA and CDR2 YSYEKL. The CDR3 spans 14 residues. V was pared by 7 bases and J by 0 bases, with 2 bases of the junction left unmatched. The data are from a study of CD8 T cells in acute hepatitis C reinfection. Time point given: naive CD8 control sorted from an acute-time-point sample. The receptor's source is a man aged 25 to 40 with chronic hepatitis C. Sequenced sample: naive CD8+ T cells from PBMCs. The V and J genes are TRBV4-1 and TRBJ2-1, with 8 bases identical to TRBD1. Here the CDR3 DNA reads TGCGCCAGCACCGGGACAGGCTCCTACAATGAGCAGTTCTTC. Residues: CASTGTGSYNEQFF.